Listed below are T cell receptor beta chains from one sample, sequenced in a study of blood T cell repertoires in COVID-19. Repertoires were generated with immunoSEQ multiplex PCR, while TCRdb's copy carries only in-frame clones and drops some. The sample yields more than 300,000 clones, approximately 90% seen once. The sequenced sample was PBMCs or T cells enriched from blood (not recorded which). Receptors originate from a young woman who had recovered from COVID-19. CDR3s include the opening cysteine and the closing phenylalanine or tryptophan. D genes are given only for firm matches. Where a row states a size, it is once, few, many or the class of an expanded clone; other rows omit it.

CDR3 length: 14
clone size: .
J gene: TRBJ1-1
V gene: TRBV3-1/TRBV3-2
D gene: .
CDR3 protein: CASSQAQGFTEAFF
CDR3 DNA: TGTGCCAGCAGCCAAGCGCAGGGTTTCACTGAAGCTTTCTTT

CDR3 length: 13
clone size: .
J gene: TRBJ2-7
V gene: TRBV18
D gene: .
CDR3 protein: CASSVGQFYEQYF
CDR3 DNA: TGTGCCAGCTCAGTAGGACAGTTCTACGAGCAGTACTTC

CDR3 length: 14
clone size: .
J gene: TRBJ1-1
V gene: TRBV10-3
D gene: .
CDR3 protein: CAIRVQGSNTEAFF
CDR3 DNA: TGTGCCATCAGGGTGCAGGGGTCGAACACTGAAGCTTTCTTT

CDR3 length: 14
clone size: .
J gene: TRBJ1-6
V gene: TRBV6-5
D gene: TRBD1
CDR3 protein: CASSTGQGNSPLHF
CDR3 DNA: TGTGCCAGCAGTACGGGACAGGGGAATTCACCCCTCCACTTT

CDR3 length: 15
clone size: .
J gene: TRBJ2-6
V gene: TRBV6-1
D gene: .
CDR3 protein: CASSEALAGANVLTF
CDR3 DNA: TGTGCCAGCAGTGAAGCACTAGCTGGGGCCAACGTCCTGACTTTC

CDR3 length: 17
clone size: .
J gene: TRBJ2-7
V gene: TRBV7-3
D gene: .
CDR3 protein: CASSLALVAGDSYEQYF
CDR3 DNA: TGTGCCAGCAGCTTAGCGCTCGTAGCAGGGGACTCCTACGAGCAGTACTTC

CDR3 length: 14
clone size: .
J gene: TRBJ1-1
V gene: TRBV7-9
D gene: .
CDR3 protein: CASSLYGENTEAFF
CDR3 DNA: TGTGCCAGCAGCTTATACGGGGAGAACACTGAAGCTTTCTTT

CDR3 length: 15
clone size: .
J gene: TRBJ2-5
V gene: TRBV19
D gene: TRBD2
CDR3 protein: CASSISGLHQETQYF
CDR3 DNA: TGTGCCAGTAGTATCTCGGGACTACATCAAGAGACCCAGTACTTC

CDR3 length: 15
clone size: .
J gene: TRBJ1-4
V gene: TRBV25-1
D gene: .
CDR3 protein: CASSRTLSTNEKLFF
CDR3 DNA: TGTGCCAGCTCACGGACATTATCAACTAATGAAAAACTGTTTTTT

CDR3 length: 17
clone size: .
J gene: TRBJ2-4
V gene: TRBV19
D gene: .
CDR3 protein: CASSIDLRRIIKNIQYF
CDR3 DNA: TGTGCCAGTAGTATAGATCTAAGGCGGATCATCAAAAACATTCAGTACTTC

CDR3 length: 15
clone size: .
J gene: TRBJ1-1
V gene: TRBV6-2/TRBV6-3
D gene: .
CDR3 protein: CASSYSQGMNTEAFF
CDR3 DNA: TGTGCCAGCAGTTACAGTCAGGGGATGAACACTGAAGCTTTCTTT

CDR3 length: 15
clone size: few
J gene: TRBJ2-7
V gene: TRBV7-6
D gene: TRBD2
CDR3 protein: CASSREPGGAYEQYF
CDR3 DNA: TGTGCCAGCAGCCGCGAGCCCGGGGGGGCCTACGAGCAGTACTTC

CDR3 length: 15
clone size: .
J gene: TRBJ2-5
V gene: TRBV3-1/TRBV3-2
D gene: TRBD1
CDR3 protein: CASSPRTGGMETQYF
CDR3 DNA: TGTGCCAGCAGCCCTCGGACAGGGGGAATGGAGACCCAGTACTTC

CDR3 length: 16
clone size: once
J gene: TRBJ1-2
V gene: TRBV19
D gene: TRBD1
CDR3 protein: CASSIVPRQGNYGYTF
CDR3 DNA: TGTGCCAGTAGTATTGTCCCCAGACAGGGGAACTATGGCTACACCTTC

CDR3 length: 13
clone size: .
J gene: TRBJ1-1
V gene: TRBV24-1
D gene: .
CDR3 protein: CATSFGENTEAFF
CDR3 DNA: TGTGCCACCAGTTTCGGGGAGAACACTGAAGCTTTCTTT

CDR3 length: 13
clone size: .
J gene: TRBJ2-7
V gene: TRBV3-1/TRBV3-2
D gene: .
CDR3 protein: CASSQDGVFEQYF
CDR3 DNA: TGTGCCAGCAGCCAAGATGGAGTTTTCGAGCAGTACTTC

CDR3 length: 13
clone size: .
J gene: TRBJ1-4
V gene: TRBV12-3/TRBV12-4
D gene: .
CDR3 protein: CASTAGTHEKLFF
CDR3 DNA: TGTGCCAGCACCGCCGGGACACATGAAAAACTGTTTTTT

CDR3 length: 17
clone size: .
J gene: TRBJ1-1
V gene: TRBV4-3
D gene: .
CDR3 protein: CASSQDLIGLLNTEAFF
CDR3 DNA: TGCGCCAGCAGCCAAGACCTTATAGGACTGCTGAACACTGAAGCTTTCTTT

CDR3 length: 17
clone size: .
J gene: TRBJ2-3
V gene: TRBV5-4
D gene: TRBD2
CDR3 protein: CASSTRLAGSSTDTQYF
CDR3 DNA: TGTGCCAGCAGCACTCGACTAGCGGGTAGTAGCACAGATACGCAGTATTTT

CDR3 length: 15
clone size: .
J gene: TRBJ1-6
V gene: TRBV7-6
D gene: .
CDR3 protein: CASSMGDFGRSPLHF
CDR3 DNA: TGTGCCAGCAGCATGGGGGACTTTGGGCGTTCACCCCTCCACTTT

CDR3 length: 14
clone size: .
J gene: TRBJ1-5
V gene: TRBV30
D gene: TRBD1
CDR3 protein: CAWSQGVDNQPQHF
CDR3 DNA: TGTGCCTGGAGCCAGGGGGTGGACAATCAGCCCCAGCATTTT

CDR3 length: 15
clone size: .
J gene: TRBJ1-3
V gene: TRBV18
D gene: TRBD1
CDR3 protein: CASSPGTAAGNTIYF
CDR3 DNA: TGTGCCAGCTCACCTGGGACAGCAGCCGGAAACACCATATATTTT